This T cell receptor beta chain was profiled in a study of T cell responses to AZD1222 COVID-19 vaccine. Points from the study as a whole: Among the donors, most were white British and more were female, and clonal diversity was possibly underestimated. Of spike-specific TCRs, nearly half reportedly target regions left unmutated in variants.

This clone showed up just once. Its target is unknown. Measured with immunoSEQ multiplex PCR; TCRdb has only the in-frame clones, and not every one. Of around 140,000 clones in the sample, 80% to 95% were seen once. The CDR3 is 15 residues long. The V end lost 2 bases, the J end lost 0 bases, and 11 bases lay between the germline ends. Germline CDR1 is SNHLY and CDR2 is FYNNEI. This specimen was peripheral blood, taken on day 0 of AZD1222 vaccination. The source of this sequence is an adult in good health. The chain has TRBV2 and TRBJ2-7; D gene ambiguous. The CDR3 protein is CASSETQYLSYEQYF. The CDR3 bases are TGTGCCAGCAGTGAAACTCAGTATCTCTCCTACGAGCAGTACTTC.